The TCR beta chain under discussion was sequenced for a study of blood T cell repertoires in COVID-19. The assay was immunoSEQ multiplex PCR, and TCRdb's table has in-frame clones only and misses some. The table has just over 350,000 clones, about 88% seen once. This clone was observed once. The origin of this receptor is a woman aged 25 to 39 who had recovered from COVID-19. Sequencing input: PBMCs or T cells enriched from blood (not recorded which).

In DNA form, the CDR3 reads TGTGCCAGCAGCCGTCGGGACAGGTCTGTTGCTGAAGCTTTCTTT. Amino acid sequence: CASSRRDRSVAEAFF. V gene TRBV3-1 (or the pseudogene TRBV3-2) combines with J gene TRBJ1-1, with 8 bases fitting TRBD1. The germline gives CDR1 LGHDT, CDR2 YNNKEL (reference sequence). This CDR3 is built from 15 residues. The trim removed 4 bases at V and 6 bases at J, leaving 10 bases unmatched.